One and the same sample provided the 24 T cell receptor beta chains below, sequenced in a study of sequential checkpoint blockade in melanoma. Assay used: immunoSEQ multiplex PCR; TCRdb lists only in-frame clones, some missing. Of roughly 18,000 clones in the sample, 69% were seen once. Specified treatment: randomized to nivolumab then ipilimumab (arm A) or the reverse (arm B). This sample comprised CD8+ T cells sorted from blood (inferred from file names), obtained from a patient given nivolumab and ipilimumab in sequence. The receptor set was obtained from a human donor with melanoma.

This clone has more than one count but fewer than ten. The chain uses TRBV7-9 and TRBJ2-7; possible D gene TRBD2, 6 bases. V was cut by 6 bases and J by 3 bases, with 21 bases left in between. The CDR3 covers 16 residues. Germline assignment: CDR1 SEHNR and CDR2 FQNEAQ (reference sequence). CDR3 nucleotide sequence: TGTGCCAGCAGAGGGTTGGGAGGCCCCGGGAGCTACGAGCAGTACTTC. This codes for CASRGLGGPGSYEQYF.

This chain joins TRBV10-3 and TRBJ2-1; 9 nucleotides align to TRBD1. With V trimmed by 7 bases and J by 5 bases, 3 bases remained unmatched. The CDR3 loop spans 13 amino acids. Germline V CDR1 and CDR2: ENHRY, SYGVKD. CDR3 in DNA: TGTGCCATCACCGGACAGGGGAACAATGAGCAGTTCTTC. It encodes CAITGQGNNEQFF.

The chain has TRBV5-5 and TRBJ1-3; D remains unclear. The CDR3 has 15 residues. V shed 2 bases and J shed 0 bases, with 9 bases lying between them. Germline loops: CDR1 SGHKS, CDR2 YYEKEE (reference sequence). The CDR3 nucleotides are TGTGCCAGCAGCTTAGACATTAGCTCTGGAAACACCATATATTTT. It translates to CASSLDISSGNTIYF.

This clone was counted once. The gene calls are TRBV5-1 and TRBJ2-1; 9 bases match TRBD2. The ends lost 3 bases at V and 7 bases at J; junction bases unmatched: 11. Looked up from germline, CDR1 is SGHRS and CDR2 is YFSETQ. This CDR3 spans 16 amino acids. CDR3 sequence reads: CASSSRGAGGPNEQFF. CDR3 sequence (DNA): TGCGCCAGCAGCTCAAGGGGCGCGGGAGGGCCGAATGAGCAGTTCTTC.

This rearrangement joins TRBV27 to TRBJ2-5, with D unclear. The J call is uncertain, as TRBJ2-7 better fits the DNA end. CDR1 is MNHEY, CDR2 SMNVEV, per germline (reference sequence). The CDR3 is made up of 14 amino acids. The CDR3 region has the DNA TGTGCCAGCAGTTTATATGACAAGACCTACGAGCAGTACTTC. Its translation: CASSLYDKTYEQYF.

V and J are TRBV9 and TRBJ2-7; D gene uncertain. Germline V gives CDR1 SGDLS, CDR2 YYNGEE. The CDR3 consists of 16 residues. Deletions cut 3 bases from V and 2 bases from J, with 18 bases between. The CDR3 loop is CASSGIEHSLTYEQYF. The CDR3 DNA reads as TGTGCCAGCAGCGGGATTGAACACAGCCTTACCTACGAGCAGTACTTC.

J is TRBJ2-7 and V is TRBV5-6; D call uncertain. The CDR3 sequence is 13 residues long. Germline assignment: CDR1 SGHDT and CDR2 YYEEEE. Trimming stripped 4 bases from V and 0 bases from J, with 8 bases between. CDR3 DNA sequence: TGTGCCAGCAGCATCGTCCCCTCCTACGAGCAGTACTTC. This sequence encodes CASSIVPSYEQYF.

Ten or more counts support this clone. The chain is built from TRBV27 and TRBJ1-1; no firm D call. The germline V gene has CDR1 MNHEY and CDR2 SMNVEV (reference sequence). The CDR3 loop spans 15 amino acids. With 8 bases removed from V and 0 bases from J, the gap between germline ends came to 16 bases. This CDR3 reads CASSSEYPVNTEAFF. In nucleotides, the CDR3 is TGTGCCAGCTCCTCGGAGTACCCGGTGAACACTGAAGCTTTCTTT.

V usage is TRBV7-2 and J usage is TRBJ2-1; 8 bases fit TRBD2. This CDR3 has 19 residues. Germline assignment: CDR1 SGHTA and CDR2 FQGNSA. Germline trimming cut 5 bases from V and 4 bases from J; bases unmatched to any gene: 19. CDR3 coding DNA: TGTGCCAGCAGCGGGGCCAGCGGGAGACCCATGCTACCATACAATGAGCAGTTCTTC. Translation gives CASSGASGRPMLPYNEQFF.

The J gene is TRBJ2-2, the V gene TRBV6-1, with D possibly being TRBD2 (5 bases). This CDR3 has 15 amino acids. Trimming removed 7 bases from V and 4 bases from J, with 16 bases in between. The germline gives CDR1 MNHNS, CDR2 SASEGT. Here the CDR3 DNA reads TGTGCCAGCACTCGAGCGGAGGATTCCACCGGGGAGCTGTTTTTT. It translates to CASTRAEDSTGELFF.

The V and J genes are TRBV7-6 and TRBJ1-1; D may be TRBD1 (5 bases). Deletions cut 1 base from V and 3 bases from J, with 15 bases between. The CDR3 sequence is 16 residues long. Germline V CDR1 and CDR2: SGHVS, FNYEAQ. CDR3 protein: CASSLVVEGGDTEAFF. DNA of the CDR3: TGTGCCAGCAGCTTAGTGGTAGAAGGAGGGGACACTGAAGCTTTCTTT.

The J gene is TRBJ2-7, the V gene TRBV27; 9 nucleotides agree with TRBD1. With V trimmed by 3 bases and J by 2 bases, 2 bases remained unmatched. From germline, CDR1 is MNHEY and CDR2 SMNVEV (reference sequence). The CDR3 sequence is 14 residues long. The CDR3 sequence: CASSLTGGTYEQYF. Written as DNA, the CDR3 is TGTGCCAGCAGTTTGACAGGGGGAACCTACGAGCAGTACTTC.

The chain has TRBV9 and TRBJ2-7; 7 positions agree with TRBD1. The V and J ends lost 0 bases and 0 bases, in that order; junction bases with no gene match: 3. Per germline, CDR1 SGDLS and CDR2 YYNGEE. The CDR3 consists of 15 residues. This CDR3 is CASSVGQGISYEQYF. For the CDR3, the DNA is TGTGCCAGCAGCGTAGGACAGGGAATCTCCTACGAGCAGTACTTC.

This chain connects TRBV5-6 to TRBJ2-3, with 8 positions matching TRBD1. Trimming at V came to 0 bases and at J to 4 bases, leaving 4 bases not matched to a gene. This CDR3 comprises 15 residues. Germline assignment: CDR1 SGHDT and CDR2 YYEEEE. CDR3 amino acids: CASSLAQGAPDTQYF. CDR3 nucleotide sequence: TGTGCCAGCAGCTTGGCCCAGGGGGCCCCAGATACGCAGTATTTT.

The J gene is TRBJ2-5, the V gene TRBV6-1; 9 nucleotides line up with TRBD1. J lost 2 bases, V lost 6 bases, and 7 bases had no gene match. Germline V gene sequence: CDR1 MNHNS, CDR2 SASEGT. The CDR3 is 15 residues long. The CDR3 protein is CASSAGDREQETQYF. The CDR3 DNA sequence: TGTGCCAGCAGCGCCGGGGACAGGGAACAAGAGACCCAGTACTTC.

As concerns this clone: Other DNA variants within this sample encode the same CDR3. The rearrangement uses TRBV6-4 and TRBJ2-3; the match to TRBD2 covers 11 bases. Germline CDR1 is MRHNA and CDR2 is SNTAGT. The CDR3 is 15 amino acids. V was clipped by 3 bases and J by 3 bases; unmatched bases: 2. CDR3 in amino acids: CASSELAGATDTQYF. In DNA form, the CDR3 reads TGTGCCAGCAGTGAACTAGCGGGGGCAACAGATACGCAGTATTTT.

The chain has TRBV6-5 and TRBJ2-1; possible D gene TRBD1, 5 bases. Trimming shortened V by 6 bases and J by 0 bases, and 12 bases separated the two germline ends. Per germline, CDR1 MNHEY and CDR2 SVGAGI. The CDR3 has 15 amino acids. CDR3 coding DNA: TGTGCCAGCAGGCAGGGCCTAAGCTCCTACAATGAGCAGTTCTTC. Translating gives CASRQGLSSYNEQFF.

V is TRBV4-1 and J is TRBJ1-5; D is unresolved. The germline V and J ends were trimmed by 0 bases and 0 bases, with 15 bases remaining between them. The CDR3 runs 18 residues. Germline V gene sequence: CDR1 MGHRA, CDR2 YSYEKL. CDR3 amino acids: CASSQERGGRDSNQPQHF. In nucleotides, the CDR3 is TGCGCCAGCAGCCAAGAAAGAGGAGGGAGGGATAGCAATCAGCCCCAGCATTTT.

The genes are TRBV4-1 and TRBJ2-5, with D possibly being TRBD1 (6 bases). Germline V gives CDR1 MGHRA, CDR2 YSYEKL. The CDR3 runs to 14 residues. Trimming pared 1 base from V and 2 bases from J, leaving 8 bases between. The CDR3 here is CASSQAQGQETQYF. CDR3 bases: TGCGCCAGCAGCCAAGCACAGGGACAAGAGACCCAGTACTTC.

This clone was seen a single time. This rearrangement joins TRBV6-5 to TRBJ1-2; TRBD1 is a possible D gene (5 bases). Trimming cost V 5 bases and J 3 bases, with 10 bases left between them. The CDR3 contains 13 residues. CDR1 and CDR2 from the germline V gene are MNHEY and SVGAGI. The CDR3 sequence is CASSQGLYYGYTF. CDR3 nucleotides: TGTGCCAGCAGTCAGGGATTGTACTATGGCTACACCTTC.

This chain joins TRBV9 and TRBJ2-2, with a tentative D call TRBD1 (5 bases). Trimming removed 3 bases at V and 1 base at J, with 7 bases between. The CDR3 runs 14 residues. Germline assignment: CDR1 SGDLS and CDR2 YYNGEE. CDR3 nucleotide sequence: TGTGCCAGCAGCGCCACAGGGAACACCGGGGAGCTGTTTTTT. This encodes CASSATGNTGELFF.

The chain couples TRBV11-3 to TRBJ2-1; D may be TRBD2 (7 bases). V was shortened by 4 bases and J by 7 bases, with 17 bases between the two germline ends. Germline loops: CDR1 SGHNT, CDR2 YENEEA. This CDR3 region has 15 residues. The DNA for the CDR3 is TGTGCCAGCAGCTCGGCCAGGGGAGGGAAAAATGAGCAGTTCTTC. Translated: CASSSARGGKNEQFF.

The CDR3 loop reads CASSRDRDDYGYTF. In DNA form, the CDR3 reads TGTGCCAGCAGCAGGGACAGGGACGACTATGGCTACACCTTC. V is TRBV9 and J is TRBJ1-2; the match to TRBD1 covers 9 bases. V lost 4 bases and J lost 3; bases outside the gene matches: 4. CDR3 length: 14 residues. Per germline, CDR1 SGDLS and CDR2 YYNGEE. Filled out from reference TRBV9 and TRBJ1-2, the complete variable domain reads DSGVTQTPKHLITATGQRVTLRCSPRSGDLSVYWYQQSLDQGLQFLIQYYNGEERAKGNILERFSAQQFPDLHSELNLSSLELGDSALYFCASSRDRDDYGYTFGSGTRLTVV.

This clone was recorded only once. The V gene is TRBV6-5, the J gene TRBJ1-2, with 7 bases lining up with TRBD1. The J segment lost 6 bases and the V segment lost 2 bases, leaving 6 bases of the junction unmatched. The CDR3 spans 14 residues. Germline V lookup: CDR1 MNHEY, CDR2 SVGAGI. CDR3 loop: CASSYQGVGDGYTF. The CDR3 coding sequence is TGTGCCAGCAGTTACCAGGGGGTTGGGGATGGCTACACCTTC.